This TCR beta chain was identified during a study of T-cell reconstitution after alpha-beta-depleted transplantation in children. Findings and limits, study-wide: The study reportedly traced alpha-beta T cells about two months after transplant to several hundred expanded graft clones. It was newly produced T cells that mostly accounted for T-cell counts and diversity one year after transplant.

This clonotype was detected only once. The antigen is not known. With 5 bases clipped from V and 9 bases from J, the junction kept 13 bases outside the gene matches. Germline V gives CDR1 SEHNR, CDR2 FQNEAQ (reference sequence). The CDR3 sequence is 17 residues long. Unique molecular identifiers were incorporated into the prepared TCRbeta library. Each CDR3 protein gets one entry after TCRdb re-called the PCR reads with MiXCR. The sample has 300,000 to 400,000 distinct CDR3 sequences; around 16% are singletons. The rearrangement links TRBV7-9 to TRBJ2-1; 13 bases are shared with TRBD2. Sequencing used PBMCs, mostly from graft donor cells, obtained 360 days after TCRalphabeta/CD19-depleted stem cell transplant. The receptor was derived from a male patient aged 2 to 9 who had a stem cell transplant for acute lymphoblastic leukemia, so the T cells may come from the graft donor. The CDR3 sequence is CASSPLGRGLAGSEQFF. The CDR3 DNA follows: TGTGCCAGCAGCCCACTTGGAAGGGGACTAGCGGGATCTGAGCAGTTCTTC.